These T cell receptor beta chains were read from a single sample in a study of tumor-infiltrating lymphocytes in localized non-small cell lung cancer. Clones were sequenced by immunoSEQ multiplex PCR, and TCRdb holds only the in-frame ones, with some missing. The sample has 9,500 to 12,000 clones, about 62% seen once. The sequenced material came from uninvolved lung tissue not adjacent to the tumor. The receptor set was obtained from a human donor with non-small cell lung cancer. Each CDR3 is given with its conserved first and last residue. Fields, in order: V gene, D gene, J gene, clone size, CDR3 protein, CDR3 DNA. D genes are given only for firm matches. Clone size is not always given. Where it is, it says once, few, many or a class for expanded clones.

v_call: TRBV4-3
d_call: TRBD1
j_call: TRBJ2-2
clone_size: few
cdr3_aa: CASSQDRTGRGELFF
cdr3_nt: TGCGCCAGCAGCCAAGATAGGACAGGACGCGGGGAGCTGTTTTTT

v_call: TRBV11-2
d_call: -
j_call: TRBJ1-1
clone_size: -
cdr3_aa: CASSLWGGNTEAFF
cdr3_nt: TGTGCCAGCAGCTTATGGGGTGGGAACACTGAAGCTTTCTTT

v_call: TRBV15
d_call: TRBD2
j_call: TRBJ2-3
clone_size: -
cdr3_aa: CATSSTSGGLDTQYF
cdr3_nt: TGTGCCACCAGCTCCACTAGCGGAGGTTTGGATACGCAGTATTTT

v_call: TRBV6-5
d_call: TRBD1
j_call: TRBJ2-7
clone_size: -
cdr3_aa: CASSSTGWYEQYF
cdr3_nt: TGTGCCAGCAGTTCGACAGGGTGGTACGAGCAGTACTTC

v_call: TRBV19
d_call: -
j_call: TRBJ1-5
clone_size: medium-sized
cdr3_aa: CASSMAIYSNQPQHF
cdr3_nt: TGTGCCAGTAGTATGGCAATATATAGCAATCAGCCCCAGCATTTT

v_call: TRBV9
d_call: -
j_call: TRBJ1-1
clone_size: -
cdr3_aa: CASSLVGRTEAFF
cdr3_nt: TGTGCCAGCAGCTTAGTAGGGCGTACTGAAGCTTTCTTT

v_call: TRBV7-3
d_call: -
j_call: TRBJ2-3
clone_size: -
cdr3_aa: CASSLNWADTDTQYF
cdr3_nt: TGTGCCAGCAGCTTAAATTGGGCAGACACAGATACGCAGTATTTT

v_call: TRBV6-5
d_call: -
j_call: TRBJ2-5
clone_size: -
cdr3_aa: CASGGLETQYF
cdr3_nt: TGTGCCAGCGGGGGCCTAGAGACCCAGTACTTC

v_call: TRBV6-1
d_call: -
j_call: TRBJ1-5
clone_size: -
cdr3_aa: CASRSFYSNQPQHF
cdr3_nt: TGTGCCAGCAGGTCATTCTATAGCAATCAGCCCCAGCATTTT

v_call: TRBV5-4
d_call: -
j_call: TRBJ2-1
clone_size: -
cdr3_aa: CASSLLGNEQFF
cdr3_nt: TGTGCCAGCAGCTTACTGGGGAATGAGCAGTTCTTC

v_call: TRBV27
d_call: -
j_call: TRBJ2-7
clone_size: -
cdr3_aa: CASSLSSYRVHEQYF
cdr3_nt: TGTGCCAGCAGTTTATCGTCCTACAGGGTCCACGAGCAGTACTTC

v_call: TRBV4-2
d_call: TRBD1
j_call: TRBJ1-2
clone_size: -
cdr3_aa: CASSQEEATGNGYTF
cdr3_nt: TGTGCCAGCAGCCAAGAGGAGGCGACAGGGAATGGCTACACCTTC

v_call: TRBV7-3
d_call: -
j_call: TRBJ1-4
clone_size: -
cdr3_aa: CASEAVSLGEKLFF
cdr3_nt: TGTGCCAGCGAGGCGGTGTCACTCGGGGAAAAACTGTTTTTT

v_call: TRBV29-1
d_call: TRBD1
j_call: TRBJ1-2
clone_size: -
cdr3_aa: CSVEDLIWETGGYGYTF
cdr3_nt: TGCAGCGTTGAAGATCTTATTTGGGAGACAGGGGGCTATGGCTACACCTTC

v_call: TRBV4-2
d_call: TRBD2
j_call: TRBJ2-2
clone_size: -
cdr3_aa: CASSQEASGGRGELFF
cdr3_nt: TGTGCCAGCAGCCAAGAGGCGAGCGGGGGGAGGGGGGAGCTGTTTTTT

v_call: TRBV9
d_call: -
j_call: TRBJ2-1
clone_size: -
cdr3_aa: CASSPSGRVGNNEQFF
cdr3_nt: TGTGCCAGCAGCCCGTCGGGACGGGTGGGCAACAATGAGCAGTTCTTC

v_call: TRBV29-1
d_call: -
j_call: TRBJ1-2
clone_size: medium-sized
cdr3_aa: CSAGDGADGYTF
cdr3_nt: TGCAGCGCTGGGGACGGTGCGGACGGCTACACCTTC

v_call: TRBV5-6
d_call: TRBD1
j_call: TRBJ2-1
clone_size: -
cdr3_aa: CASTGTGDNNEQFF
cdr3_nt: TGTGCCAGCACCGGGACAGGGGATAACAATGAGCAGTTCTTC

v_call: TRBV19
d_call: -
j_call: TRBJ2-6
clone_size: -
cdr3_aa: CASSIPGSGANVLTF
cdr3_nt: TGTGCCAGTAGTATTCCCGGATCTGGGGCCAACGTCCTGACTTTC

v_call: TRBV4-3
d_call: -
j_call: TRBJ1-1
clone_size: -
cdr3_aa: CASSQIPNTEAFF
cdr3_nt: TGCGCCAGCAGCCAAATCCCGAACACTGAAGCTTTCTTT

v_call: TRBV27
d_call: -
j_call: TRBJ1-1
clone_size: -
cdr3_aa: CASSAAGWGDTEAFF
cdr3_nt: TGTGCCAGCAGTGCGGCCGGTTGGGGAGACACTGAAGCTTTCTTT

v_call: TRBV5-6
d_call: -
j_call: TRBJ1-5
clone_size: medium-sized
cdr3_aa: CASSLGEGYNQPQHF
cdr3_nt: TGTGCCAGCAGCTTAGGAGAGGGTTACAATCAGCCCCAGCATTTT

v_call: TRBV29-1
d_call: -
j_call: TRBJ2-7
clone_size: -
cdr3_aa: CSVEVGPSSYEQYF
cdr3_nt: TGCAGCGTTGAGGTAGGGCCTAGCTCCTACGAGCAGTACTTC

v_call: TRBV2
d_call: TRBD2
j_call: TRBJ2-3
clone_size: once
cdr3_aa: CASSEAGLAIDTQYF
cdr3_nt: TGTGCCAGCAGTGAAGCAGGACTAGCCATAGATACGCAGTATTTT

v_call: TRBV15
d_call: -
j_call: TRBJ2-3
clone_size: -
cdr3_aa: CATSRDVRAPRADTQYF
cdr3_nt: TGTGCCACCAGCAGAGATGTTAGGGCTCCCCGGGCAGATACGCAGTATTTT

v_call: TRBV6-5
d_call: -
j_call: TRBJ2-7
clone_size: few
cdr3_aa: CASSRGRDEQYF
cdr3_nt: TGTGCCAGCAGCCGTGGACGGGACGAGCAGTACTTC

v_call: TRBV6-6
d_call: -
j_call: TRBJ2-7
clone_size: -
cdr3_aa: CASSYQKDYEQYF
cdr3_nt: TGTGCCAGCAGTTATCAGAAAGACTACGAGCAGTACTTC

v_call: TRBV11-3
d_call: -
j_call: TRBJ2-3
clone_size: -
cdr3_aa: CASSRVSGTDTQYF
cdr3_nt: TGTGCCAGCAGCCGCGTTAGTGGCACAGATACGCAGTATTTT

v_call: TRBV6-6
d_call: -
j_call: TRBJ1-4
clone_size: few
cdr3_aa: CASSLGSNEKLFF
cdr3_nt: TGTGCCAGCAGCCTGGGTTCTAATGAAAAACTGTTTTTT

v_call: TRBV7-8
d_call: TRBD1
j_call: TRBJ1-1
clone_size: few
cdr3_aa: CASSMRQGATEAFF
cdr3_nt: TGTGCCAGCAGCATGCGACAGGGGGCAACTGAAGCTTTCTTT

v_call: TRBV7-9
d_call: TRBD1
j_call: TRBJ2-2
clone_size: -
cdr3_aa: CASSLRGLTGELFF
cdr3_nt: TGTGCCAGCAGCCTGAGGGGGCTCACCGGGGAGCTGTTTTTT

v_call: TRBV11-2
d_call: TRBD2
j_call: TRBJ2-7
clone_size: -
cdr3_aa: CASSLRAGGPYEQYF
cdr3_nt: TGTGCCAGCAGCTTAAGGGCGGGAGGCCCCTACGAGCAGTACTTC

v_call: TRBV27
d_call: TRBD1
j_call: TRBJ2-7
clone_size: -
cdr3_aa: CASSLGQGVAYEQYF
cdr3_nt: TGTGCCAGCAGTCTCGGACAGGGTGTAGCCTACGAGCAGTACTTC

v_call: TRBV4-3
d_call: -
j_call: TRBJ2-3
clone_size: -
cdr3_aa: CASSQTGAGAAGTDTQYF
cdr3_nt: TGCGCCAGCAGCCAAACGGGGGCGGGGGCCGCCGGCACAGATACGCAGTATTTT

v_call: TRBV2
d_call: TRBD1
j_call: TRBJ1-5
clone_size: -
cdr3_aa: CASTSQGPRGNQPQHF
cdr3_nt: TGTGCCAGCACCTCACAGGGGCCGCGAGGCAATCAGCCCCAGCATTTT

v_call: TRBV4-1
d_call: -
j_call: TRBJ2-5
clone_size: few
cdr3_aa: CASSQEGSGETQYF
cdr3_nt: TGCGCCAGCAGCCAAGAGGGTAGCGGAGAGACCCAGTACTTC

v_call: TRBV2
d_call: -
j_call: TRBJ2-7
clone_size: few
cdr3_aa: CASSPTNRNSGTYYEQYF
cdr3_nt: TGTGCCAGCAGTCCTACAAACCGTAATAGCGGAACCTACTACGAGCAGTACTTC

v_call: TRBV10-3
d_call: TRBD1
j_call: TRBJ1-5
clone_size: -
cdr3_aa: CAISGQGNQPQHF
cdr3_nt: TGTGCCATCAGCGGACAGGGCAATCAGCCCCAGCATTTT

v_call: TRBV29-1
d_call: -
j_call: TRBJ2-1
clone_size: -
cdr3_aa: CSVDLPFNEQFF
cdr3_nt: TGCAGCGTTGATCTTCCGTTCAATGAGCAGTTCTTC

v_call: TRBV6-1
d_call: TRBD1
j_call: TRBJ1-5
clone_size: few
cdr3_aa: CASSSLRGFNQPQHF
cdr3_nt: TGTGCCAGCAGTTCTCTCAGGGGGTTCAATCAGCCCCAGCATTTT

v_call: TRBV6-5
d_call: -
j_call: TRBJ2-7
clone_size: few
cdr3_aa: CASSPPARGGEQYF
cdr3_nt: TGTGCCAGCAGTCCCCCGGCTAGAGGAGGCGAGCAGTACTTC

v_call: TRBV11-2
d_call: -
j_call: TRBJ2-3
clone_size: -
cdr3_aa: CASSLGTASRDTQYF
cdr3_nt: TGTGCCAGCAGCTTAGGGACAGCCAGCCGAGATACGCAGTATTTT

v_call: TRBV18
d_call: TRBD1
j_call: TRBJ1-6
clone_size: few
cdr3_aa: CASCEGQSYNSPLHF
cdr3_nt: TGTGCCAGTTGCGAGGGACAGTCCTATAATTCACCCCTCCACTTT

v_call: TRBV28
d_call: TRBD2
j_call: TRBJ2-7
clone_size: -
cdr3_aa: CASSSFGGGGYEQYF
cdr3_nt: TGTGCCAGCAGTTCCTTTGGGGGGGGAGGGTACGAGCAGTACTTC

v_call: TRBV7-3
d_call: TRBD1
j_call: TRBJ1-1
clone_size: -
cdr3_aa: CAVGGGRTEAFF
cdr3_nt: TGTGCCGTTGGAGGGGGCAGGACTGAAGCTTTCTTT

v_call: TRBV7-2
d_call: -
j_call: TRBJ2-3
clone_size: -
cdr3_aa: CASSFNYLSTDTQYF
cdr3_nt: TGTGCCAGCAGCTTCAACTACCTTAGCACAGATACGCAGTATTTT

v_call: TRBV6-1
d_call: -
j_call: TRBJ1-6
clone_size: medium-sized
cdr3_aa: CASKRGESYNSPLHF
cdr3_nt: TGTGCCAGCAAAAGGGGAGAGAGCTATAATTCACCCCTCCACTTT